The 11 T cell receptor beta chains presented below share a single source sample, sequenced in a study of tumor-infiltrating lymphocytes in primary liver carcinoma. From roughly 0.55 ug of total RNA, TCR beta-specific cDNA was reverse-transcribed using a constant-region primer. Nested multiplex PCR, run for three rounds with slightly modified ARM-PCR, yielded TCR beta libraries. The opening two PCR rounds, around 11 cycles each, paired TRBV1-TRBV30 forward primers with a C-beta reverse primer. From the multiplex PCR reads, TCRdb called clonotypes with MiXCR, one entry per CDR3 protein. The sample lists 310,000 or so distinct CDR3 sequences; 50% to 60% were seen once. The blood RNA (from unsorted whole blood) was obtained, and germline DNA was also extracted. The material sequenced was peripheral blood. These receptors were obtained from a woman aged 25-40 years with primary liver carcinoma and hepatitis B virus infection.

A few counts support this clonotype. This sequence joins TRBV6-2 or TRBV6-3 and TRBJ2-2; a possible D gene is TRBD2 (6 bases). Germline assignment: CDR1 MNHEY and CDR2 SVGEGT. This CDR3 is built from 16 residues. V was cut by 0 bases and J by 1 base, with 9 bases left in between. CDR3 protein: CASSYSAAGNTGELFF. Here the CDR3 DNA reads TGTGCCAGCAGTTACTCTGCAGCGGGGAACACCGGGGAGCTGTTTTTT.

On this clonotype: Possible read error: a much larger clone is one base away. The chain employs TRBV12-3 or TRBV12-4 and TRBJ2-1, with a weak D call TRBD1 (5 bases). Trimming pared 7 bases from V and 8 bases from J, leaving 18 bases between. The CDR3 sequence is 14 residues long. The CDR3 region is CASNFRAGKHEQFF. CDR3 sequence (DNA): TGTGCCAGCAATTTTCGGGCAGGGAAGCATGAGCAGTTCTTC.

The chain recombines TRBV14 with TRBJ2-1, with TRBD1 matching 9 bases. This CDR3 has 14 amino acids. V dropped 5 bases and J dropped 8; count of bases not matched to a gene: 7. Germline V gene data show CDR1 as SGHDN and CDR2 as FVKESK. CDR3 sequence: CASSDPGQGHEQFF. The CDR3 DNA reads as TGTGCCAGCAGCGATCCGGGACAGGGACATGAGCAGTTCTTC.

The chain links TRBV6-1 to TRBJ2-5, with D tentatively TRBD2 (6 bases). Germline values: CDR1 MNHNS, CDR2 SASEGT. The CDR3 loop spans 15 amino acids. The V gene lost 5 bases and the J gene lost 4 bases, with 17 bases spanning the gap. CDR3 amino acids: CASSKGMPGVETQYF. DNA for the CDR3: TGTGCCAGCAGTAAAGGGATGCCGGGAGTAGAGACCCAGTACTTC.

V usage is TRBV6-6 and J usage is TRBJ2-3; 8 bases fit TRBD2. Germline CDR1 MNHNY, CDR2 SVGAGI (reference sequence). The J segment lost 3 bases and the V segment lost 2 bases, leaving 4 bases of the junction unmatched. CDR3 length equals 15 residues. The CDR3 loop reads CASSYDAGGTDTQYF. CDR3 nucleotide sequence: TGTGCCAGCAGTTACGACGCGGGAGGAACAGATACGCAGTATTTT.

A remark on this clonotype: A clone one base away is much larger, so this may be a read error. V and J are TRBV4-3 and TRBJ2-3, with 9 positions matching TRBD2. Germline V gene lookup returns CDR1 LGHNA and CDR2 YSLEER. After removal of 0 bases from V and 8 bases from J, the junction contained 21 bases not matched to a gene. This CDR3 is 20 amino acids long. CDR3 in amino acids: CASSQDVEREDPVGAGTQYF. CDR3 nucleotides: TGCGCCAGCAGCCAAGATGTGGAGCGGGAGGACCCCGTCGGGGCAGGTACGCAGTATTTT.

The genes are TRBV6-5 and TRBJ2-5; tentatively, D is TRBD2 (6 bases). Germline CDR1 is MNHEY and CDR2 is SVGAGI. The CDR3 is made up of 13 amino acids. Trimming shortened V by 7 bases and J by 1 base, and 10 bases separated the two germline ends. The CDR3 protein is CASTVTSQETQYF. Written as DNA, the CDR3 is TGTGCCAGCACCGTGACTAGCCAAGAGACCCAGTACTTC.

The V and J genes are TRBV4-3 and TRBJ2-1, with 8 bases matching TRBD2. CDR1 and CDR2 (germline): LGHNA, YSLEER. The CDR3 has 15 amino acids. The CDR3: CTGSQVAGRPHEQFF. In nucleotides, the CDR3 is TGCACCGGCAGCCAAGTAGCGGGACGTCCCCATGAGCAGTTCTTC.

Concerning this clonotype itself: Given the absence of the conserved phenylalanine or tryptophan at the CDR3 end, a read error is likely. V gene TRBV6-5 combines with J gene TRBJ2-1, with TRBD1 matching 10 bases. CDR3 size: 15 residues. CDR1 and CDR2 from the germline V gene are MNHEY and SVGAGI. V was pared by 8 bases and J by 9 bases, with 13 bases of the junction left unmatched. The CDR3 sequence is CASSQGDRGNLEQFS. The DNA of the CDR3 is TGTGCCAGCTCCCAAGGGGACAGGGGTAACCTTGAGCAGTTCTCC.

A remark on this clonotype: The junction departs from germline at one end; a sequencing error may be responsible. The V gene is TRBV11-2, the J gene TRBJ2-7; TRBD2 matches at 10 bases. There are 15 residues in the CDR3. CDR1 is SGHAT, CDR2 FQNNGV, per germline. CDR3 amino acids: CAGSLTSGNSYGQYF. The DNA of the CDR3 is TGTGCCGGCAGCTTAACTAGCGGGAACTCCTACGGGCAGTACTTC.

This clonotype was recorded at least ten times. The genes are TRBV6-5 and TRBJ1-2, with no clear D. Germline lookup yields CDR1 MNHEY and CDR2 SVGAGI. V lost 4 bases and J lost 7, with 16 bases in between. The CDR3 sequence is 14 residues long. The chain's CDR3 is CASSSPTGGRGYTF. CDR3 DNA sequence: TGTGCCAGCAGTTCCCCTACGGGCGGGCGTGGCTACACCTTC.